Shown below are 22 T cell receptor beta chains from a single sample sequenced in a study of T-cell memory formation after mild COVID-19 (dated by TCRdb to about 2021). Library preparation was by 5' RACE. The reads were generated on an Illumina NovaSeq 6000. Starting from the raw public reads, TCRdb applied fastp trimming at Q25, assembled clones with MiXCR and retained in-frame beta chains. Each CDR3 protein gets just one entry, which takes the most common genes and DNA from the rows behind it. The sample includes some 120,000 distinct CDR3 sequences, with about 6% observed a single time. In total, the top ten clones hold roughly 2% of the sample. The material sequenced was PBMCs or a T cell subset sorted from them (not recorded which). The receptors shown here come from an adult woman who had mild COVID-19 (a few samples of this study predate the infection). The sample titles of this study are shuffled in the database, so cell type and time point are left out; the donor was told from shared clones.

This clonotype has ten or more counts. The J gene is TRBJ2-4, the V gene TRBV11-3, with D unclear. Germline V gene sequence: CDR1 SGHNT, CDR2 YENEEA. The V end was cut by 1 base, the J end by 1 base, with 5 bases between. The CDR3 totals 14 residues. The DNA for the CDR3 is TGTGCCAGCAGCTTAGTCCAGGCCAAAAACATTCAGTACTTC. Encoded protein: CASSLVQAKNIQYF. Looking up the rest from reference TRBV11-3 and TRBJ2-4 gives the full variable domain: EAGVVQSPRYKIIEKKQPVAFWCNPISGHNTLYWYLQNLGQGPELLIRYENEEAVDDSQLPKDRFSAERLKGVDSTLKIQPAELGDSAVYLCASSLVQAKNIQYFGAGTRLSVL.

This chain connects TRBV18 to TRBJ1-6; D unresolved. V was shortened by 3 bases and J by 7 bases, with 16 bases between the two germline ends. The CDR3 contains 16 residues. The germline gives CDR1 KGHSH, CDR2 LQKENI. The CDR3 here is CASSPPLRGGNSPLHF. The CDR3 region has the DNA TGTGCCAGCTCACCGCCGTTGCGGGGTGGAAATTCACCCCTCCACTTT. The full variable domain, its missing parts supplied by reference TRBV18 and TRBJ1-6, is NAGVMQNPRHLVRRRGQEARLRCSPMKGHSHVYWYRQLPEEGLKFMVYLQKENIIDESGMPKERFSAEFPKEGPSILRIQQVVRGDSAAYFCASSPPLRGGNSPLHFGNGTRLTVT.

In this sample, this clonotype turned up a few times. The rearrangement joins TRBV27 to TRBJ1-4; a weak D match, TRBD1 (6 bases). The CDR3 runs to 18 residues. CDR1 is MNHEY and CDR2 is SMNVEV in the germline V gene (reference sequence). V was shortened by 6 bases and J by 5 bases, with 25 bases between the two germline ends. CDR3: CASSPLGGPAGQNEKLFF. The CDR3 nucleotides are TGTGCCAGCAGCCCGCTGGGGGGGCCCGCAGGTCAAAATGAAAAACTGTTTTTT.

This clonotype was seen repeatedly, ten times or more. The CDR3 sequence is CASSLGSEPWGYGYTF. CDR3 DNA sequence: TGCGCCAGCAGCTTGGGATCAGAGCCCTGGGGCTATGGCTACACCTTC. The chain joins TRBV5-1 to TRBJ1-2; no clear D gene. The CDR3 extends over 16 amino acids. Germline V lookup: CDR1 SGHRS, CDR2 YFSETQ. V lost 0 bases and J lost 4, with 16 bases in between.

This clonotype was recorded at least ten times. V gene TRBV12-3 or TRBV12-4 combines with J gene TRBJ2-1, with TRBD2 as a possible D gene (6 bases). Between the trimmed V and J ends, which lost 3 bases and 8 bases, there was a span of 14 bases. This CDR3 is 14 amino acids long. Here the CDR3 DNA reads TGTGCCAGCAGTTTCGCCGGGAGCTCGGATGAGCAGTTCTTC. Protein product: CASSFAGSSDEQFF.

The gene calls are TRBV5-1 and TRBJ1-2; 8 bases are shared with TRBD1. The CDR3 contains 13 residues. Trimming cost V 5 bases and J 8 bases; bases outside gene matches: 8. Germline V gene data show CDR1 as SGHRS and CDR2 as YFSETQ. CDR3 residues: CASRPGTGGGYTF. CDR3 nucleotide sequence: TGCGCCAGCAGGCCTGGGACAGGCGGGGGCTACACCTTC.

This clonotype turned up a few times. The genes are TRBV4-1 and TRBJ2-5; 7 nucleotides match TRBD1. The CDR3 spans 15 residues. Trimming cost V 3 bases and J 3 bases; bases outside gene matches: 7. CDR1 is MGHRA and CDR2 is YSYEKL in the germline V gene. CDR3 sequence (DNA): TGCGCCAGCAGCCAGCTGGACAGGCCGGAAGAGACCCAGTACTTC. It yields the protein CASSQLDRPEETQYF.

This clonotype was detected only a few times. The genes are TRBV2 and TRBJ2-3; D may be TRBD1 (7 bases). Trimming took off 5 bases at V and 5 bases at J, with 17 bases between the two ends. The CDR3 length is 15 residues. Per the germline V gene, CDR1 is SNHLY and CDR2 is FYNNEI. The CDR3 protein is CASSFSGTAGDTQYF. In nucleotides, the CDR3 is TGTGCCAGCAGTTTCTCCGGGACAGCGGGAGATACGCAGTATTTT.

This clonotype was seen more than once but under ten times. The chain couples TRBV20-1 to TRBJ2-1; 9 bases fit TRBD2. Germline CDR1 reads DFQATT; CDR2 reads SNEGSKA (reference sequence). There are 16 residues in the CDR3. V lost 3 bases to trimming and J lost 5 bases; unmatched junction nucleotides: 11. CDR3 loop: CSASVAGGPRNNEQFF. CDR3 coding DNA: TGCAGTGCTAGTGTTGCGGGGGGGCCCCGTAACAATGAGCAGTTCTTC.

The V gene is TRBV10-3, the J gene TRBJ2-7, with TRBD2 identical over 7 bases. V was pared by 4 bases and J by 3 bases, with 6 bases of the junction left unmatched. The CDR3 consists of 14 residues. Germline lookup yields CDR1 ENHRY and CDR2 SYGVKD. The CDR3 reads CAISGSSGDYEQYF. The CDR3 DNA reads as TGTGCCATCAGTGGGTCCAGCGGGGACTACGAGCAGTACTTC.

This clonotype has ten or more counts. The chain couples TRBV7-9 to TRBJ1-1; a weak D match, TRBD1 (6 bases). CDR1 is SEHNR and CDR2 is FQNEAQ in the germline V gene (reference sequence). V dropped 4 bases and J dropped 1 base, with 28 bases sitting between them. The CDR3 spans 20 residues. CDR3 coding DNA: TGTGCCAGCAGCTCTCTTATTCGGGAAAGACCGGGACACTGGAACACTGAAGCTTTCTTT. This gives the protein CASSSLIRERPGHWNTEAFF. Supplemented by reference TRBV7-9 and TRBJ1-1, the full variable domain reads DTGVSQNPRHKITKRGQNVTFRCDPISEHNRLYWYRQTLGQGPEFLTYFQNEAQLEKSRLLSDRFSAERPKGSFSTLEIQRTEQGDSAMYLCASSSLIRERPGHWNTEAFFGQGTRLTVV.

At least ten counts were recorded for this clonotype. The chain is built from TRBV6-2 or TRBV6-3 and TRBJ2-7, with D unresolved. The length of the CDR3 is 14 residues. In germline, CDR1 is MNHEY, CDR2 SVGEGT. Trimming removed 6 bases from V and 4 bases from J, with 16 bases in between. CDR3 sequence reads: CASSSNTPTYEQYF. CDR3 in DNA: TGTGCCAGCAGCAGTAATACGCCGACTTACGAGCAGTACTTC.

This clonotype was picked up a small number of times. This rearrangement joins TRBV30 to TRBJ1-5; no reliable D call. CDR1 is GTSNPN, CDR2 SVGIG, per germline (reference sequence). CDR3 length: 13 amino acids. V was shortened by 2 bases and J by 7 bases, with 12 bases between the two germline ends. The CDR3 is CAWSLAVGQPQHF. In DNA form, the CDR3 reads TGTGCCTGGAGTTTGGCAGTGGGACAGCCCCAGCATTTT.

This clonotype has just a few counts. The V gene is TRBV7-3, the J gene TRBJ2-1; possible D gene TRBD2, 6 bases. This CDR3 contains 16 residues. The V end lost 1 base, the J end lost 10 bases, and 20 bases lay between the germline ends. The germline CDR1 and CDR2 sequences are SGHTA and FQGTGA. DNA of the CDR3: TGTGCCAGCAGCTTAAACGGCGGGGTGACCTTGGGGGAGCAGTTCTTC. Translated, it gives CASSLNGGVTLGEQFF.

This clonotype has just a few counts. The V call is TRBV5-4, the J call TRBJ2-6; D is perhaps TRBD1 (6 bases). Germline lookup yields CDR1 SGHNT and CDR2 YYREEE (reference sequence). The CDR3 is 16 residues long. The V end lost 4 bases, the J end lost 0 bases, and 11 bases lay between the germline ends. The DNA for the CDR3 is TGTGCCAGCAGCCCTTACAGGGCCTCTGGGGCCAACGTCCTGACTTTC. Its protein product is CASSPYRASGANVLTF.

The chain uses TRBV5-6 and TRBJ1-2; D may be TRBD1 (5 bases). CDR3 size: 14 residues. The germline V gene has CDR1 SGHDT and CDR2 YYEEEE. V was trimmed by 6 bases and J by 2 bases, leaving 14 bases between them. CDR3 nucleotide sequence: TGTGCCAGCACCCGGTGGGGGGGGAACTATGGCTACACCTTC. Its protein product is CASTRWGGNYGYTF.

This clonotype was seen only a few times. This CDR3 reads CSVSTSGPEGEQFF. In DNA form, the CDR3 reads TGCAGCGTATCGACTAGCGGGCCTGAGGGTGAGCAGTTCTTC. The rearrangement uses TRBV29-1 and TRBJ2-1; TRBD2 matches at 10 bases. The CDR3 is 14 amino acids. The germline gives CDR1 SQVTM, CDR2 ANQGSEA. V lost 6 bases to trimming and J lost 9 bases; unmatched junction nucleotides: 11.

CDR3 coding DNA: TGTGCCAGCAGACGGGAGGGGATCTACGAGCAGTACTTC. The encoded protein is CASRREGIYEQYF. V and J are TRBV5-4 and TRBJ2-7, with 8 bases fitting TRBD2. Per the germline V gene, CDR1 is SGHNT and CDR2 is YYREEE (reference sequence). Unmatched junction bases numbered 4, after V lost 5 bases and J lost 3 bases. The CDR3 spans 13 residues.

In its sample, this clonotype was seen a few times. The CDR3, as DNA: TGTGCCAGCAGCTTGGGGTCGACGAATCAGCCCCAGCATTTT. Translated: CASSLGSTNQPQHF. The chain combines TRBV7-9 with TRBJ1-5, with unresolved D. The CDR3 runs 14 residues. Germline-derived CDR1 and CDR2 are SEHNR and FQNEAQ (reference sequence). V lost 3 bases, J lost 4 bases, and 10 bases lay in between.

A few counts support this clonotype. The V gene is TRBV20-1, the J gene TRBJ2-3, with TRBD2 matching 7 bases. CDR1 is DFQATT and CDR2 is SNEGSKA in the germline V gene (reference sequence). The J segment lost 0 bases and the V segment lost 6 bases, leaving 15 bases of the junction unmatched. CDR3 length: 17 amino acids. The CDR3 DNA is TGCAGTGCCCCGCCCCCAGCGGGACTAACTAGCACAGATACGCAGTATTTT. Amino acids: CSAPPPAGLTSTDTQYF.

The V call is TRBV2, the J call TRBJ2-7; TRBD1 agrees at 8 bases. V lost 7 bases to trimming and J lost 2 bases; unmatched junction nucleotides: 7. Germline-derived CDR1 and CDR2 are SNHLY and FYNNEI. CDR3 length equals 14 residues. In DNA, the CDR3 is TGTGCCAGCAACGGACAGGGCCCTACCTACGAGCAGTACTTC. As protein: CASNGQGPTYEQYF.

The chain uses TRBV6-5 and TRBJ2-6; D unclear. There are 16 residues in the CDR3. Germline V gene data show CDR1 as MNHEY and CDR2 as SVGAGI. V lost 2 bases to trimming and J lost 1 base, with 9 bases between them. CDR3 in DNA: TGTGCCAGCAGTTACGGCACATCTTCTGGGGCCAACGTCCTGACTTTC. It translates to CASSYGTSSGANVLTF.